This T cell receptor (beta chain) was identified during a study of blood T cell repertoires in COVID-19. At the level of the study: The origin of the acute and convalescent COVID-19 samples was the United States, Italy and Spain. The cDNA or gDNA used as material had been derived from T cells, B-cell-depleted T cells, or PBMCs.

Trimming left V 2 bases short and J 5 bases short, with 8 bases between. There are 13 residues in the CDR3. CDR1 is KGHSH and CDR2 is LQKENI in the germline V gene. Under the authors' procedure: Amplifying reference gene primers gave estimates of nucleated cell counts. Repertoires were generated with immunoSEQ multiplex PCR, while TCRdb's copy carries only in-frame clones and drops some. The DNA was the basis for D and trimming; V, J and clone size are from that table. The table lists 110,000 or so clones, more than 70% of them singletons. Sequences were obtained from peripheral blood. The rearrangement links TRBV18 to TRBJ2-3, with D possibly being TRBD2 (5 bases). This receptor was obtained from a woman in her seventies who had recovered from COVID-19. The CDR3 loop reads CASSPGGGDTQYF. In DNA form, the CDR3 reads TGTGCCAGCTCACCAGGCGGAGGAGATACGCAGTATTTT. Variable domain in full (rest from reference TRBV18 and TRBJ2-3): NAGVMQNPRHLVRRRGQEARLRCSPMKGHSHVYWYRQLPEEGLKFMVYLQKENIIDESGMPKERFSAEFPKEGPSILRIQQVVRGDSAAYFCASSPGGGDTQYFGPGTRLTVL.